This TCR beta chain was found in a study of CD8 T cells in ankylosing spondylitis. Note on this clonotype: Its antigen is still unknown.

In making TCR beta libraries, quantitative 5'-RACE with molecular barcodes was used. TCRdb fed the 5' RACE reads into MiXCR, producing one record per CDR3 protein. The sample holds about 360,000 distinct CDR3 sequences, approximately 22% seen once. Study-level findings and limits: One TCR beta motif, made up of several highly homologous variants, appeared characteristic of ankylosing spondylitis blood. It was reported that disease-linked clones were significantly enriched in matched ankylosing spondylitis synovial fluid. Prior literature has documented some motif variants in synovial fluid and blood from reactive arthritis.

The V gene lost 3 bases and the J gene lost 2 bases, with 6 bases spanning the gap. The CDR3 is made up of 13 amino acids. The specimen sequenced was blood, either unsorted or a sorted T cell fraction (not recorded which). This rearrangement joins TRBV12-3 or TRBV12-4 to TRBJ2-3; D gene uncertain. This sequence originates from a male donor with ankylosing spondylitis or in good health (not recorded which). The CDR3 nucleotides are TGTGCCAGCAGTTTCACTACCACAGATACGCAGTATTTT. Its protein product is CASSFTTTDTQYF.